This T cell receptor (beta chain) came from a study of blood T cell repertoires in COVID-19. Study summary: Whether acute or convalescent, the COVID-19 samples came from the United States, Italy and Spain.

V gave up 5 bases and J gave up 0 bases, with 12 bases separating them. The CDR3 totals 15 residues. In germline, CDR1 is MNHEY, CDR2 SVGAGI. In the original processing: The authors estimated nucleated cell counts from reference gene primer amplification. The method was immunoSEQ multiplex PCR; TCRdb's version includes in-frame clones alone and lacks a portion of them. The V and J calls and clone size were taken over from that table, and D and trimming were inferred from the DNA. The repertoire holds about 180,000 clones, with roughly 90% as singletons. The age range of participants was about 18 to 95 years, with residence in some 25 US areas.

The sequence derives from a woman aged 45 to 65 who had recovered from COVID-19. V and J are TRBV6-5 and TRBJ2-3; D perhaps matches TRBD1 (6 bases). The sample comprised PBMCs or T cells enriched from blood (not recorded which). CDR3 in DNA: TGTGCCAGCAGTATGAGACAGGCTAGCACAGATACGCAGTATTTT. Encoded protein: CASSMRQASTDTQYF.